This T cell receptor beta chain was documented in a study of control samples from healthy donors and cancer patients. The CDR3 is 13 residues long. Germline-derived CDR1 and CDR2 are MDHEN and SYDVKM. Trimming removed 5 bases from V and 10 bases from J, with 12 bases in between. The protocol was immunoSEQ multiplex PCR, while the TCRdb copy is restricted to in-frame clones and leaves out a portion. In the table there are about 180,000 clones, 90% of which are singletons. The rearrangement uses TRBV28 and TRBJ1-6; D might be TRBD1 (5 bases). The receptor was derived from a woman aged 50 to 65 in good health. Sequencing input: blood. This CDR3 is CASSGQDTSPLHF. CDR3 in DNA: TGTGCCAGCAGTGGGCAGGACACATCACCCCTCCACTTT.